These T cell receptor beta chains were read from a single sample in a study of T cells in Graves' hyperthyroidism and ophthalmopathy. TCRdb analysed the multiplex PCR reads with MiXCR anew, one entry per CDR3 protein. This table holds 530,000 or so distinct CDR3 sequences, around a quarter found once. Sequenced input: blood. These receptors were obtained from a woman aged 25-40 years with Graves' ophthalmopathy. Both conserved end residues are part of each CDR3. A D gene is named only where the DNA matches it firmly. Size is omitted from some rows. Given values are once, few, many or a class for expanded clones.

CDR3: CASSPATGANVLTF
DNA: TGCGCCAGCAGCCCGGCGACTGGGGCCAACGTCCTGACTTTC
V: TRBV5-1
J: TRBJ2-6
D: -
size: few

CDR3: CASSQAGTSRQETQYF
DNA: TGCGCCAGCAGCCAAGCCGGGACTAGTCGGCAAGAGACCCAGTACTTC
V: TRBV4-1
J: TRBJ2-5
D: TRBD2
size: -

CDR3: CASSLGVGNYGYTF
DNA: TGTGCCAGCAGCTTAGGAGTCGGGAACTATGGCTACACCTTC
V: TRBV7-2
J: TRBJ1-2
D: -
size: many

CDR3: CASSPPEQETQYF
DNA: TGTGCCAGCTCACCACCCGAGCAAGAGACCCAGTACTTC
V: TRBV18
J: TRBJ2-5
D: -
size: many

CDR3: CASSYSRDRPYEQYF
DNA: TGTGCCAGCAGTTACTCCCGGGACAGACCCTACGAGCAGTACTTC
V: TRBV6-2/TRBV6-3
J: TRBJ2-7
D: TRBD1
size: many

CDR3: CSPGGAGASYEQYF
DNA: TGCAGTCCGGGGGGAGCGGGCGCCTCCTACGAGCAGTACTTC
V: TRBV20-1
J: TRBJ2-7
D: TRBD2
size: few

CDR3: CASSSPGQSNYGYTF
DNA: TGCGCCAGCAGCTCACCGGGACAGAGCAACTATGGCTACACCTTC
V: TRBV5-1
J: TRBJ1-2
D: TRBD1
size: many

CDR3: CASSPQETEAFF
DNA: TGTGCCAGCTCACCACAGGAGACTGAAGCTTTCTTT
V: TRBV18
J: TRBJ1-1
D: -
size: many

CDR3: CASSRTGETYNEQFF
DNA: TGTGCCAGTAGCAGGACGGGAGAAACCTACAATGAGCAGTTCTTC
V: TRBV19
J: TRBJ2-1
D: -
size: -

CDR3: CASSFGRGETQYF
DNA: TGTGCCAGCAGTTTCGGGAGGGGGGAGACCCAGTACTTC
V: TRBV27
J: TRBJ2-5
D: TRBD2
size: -

CDR3: CASSRDSGQGTQYF
DNA: TGTGCCAGCAGTCGGGACAGCGGTCAAGGGACCCAGTACTTC
V: TRBV2
J: TRBJ2-5
D: TRBD1
size: -

CDR3: CASRRDSANYGYTF
DNA: TGTGCCAGTAGAAGGGACAGCGCAAACTATGGCTACACCTTC
V: TRBV19
J: TRBJ1-2
D: TRBD1
size: many

CDR3: CASSLTGDRGYTF
DNA: TGCGCCAGCAGCTTAACGGGGGACCGTGGCTACACCTTC
V: TRBV5-1
J: TRBJ1-2
D: -
size: many

CDR3: CATSGDPYQPQHF
DNA: TGTGCCACCAGTGGGGATCCTTATCAGCCCCAGCATTTT
V: TRBV24-1
J: TRBJ1-5
D: -
size: many

CDR3: CASSYHQGALSRDYTF
DNA: TGTGCCAGTAGCTATCATCAGGGGGCGTTATCTCGTGACTACACCTTC
V: TRBV19
J: TRBJ1-2
D: TRBD1
size: many

CDR3: CASSWTTTGELFF
DNA: TGTGCCAGCAGTTGGACTACTACCGGGGAGCTGTTTTTT
V: TRBV12-3/TRBV12-4
J: TRBJ2-2
D: -
size: many

CDR3: CASSLGWDTTYEQYF
DNA: TGTGCCAGCAGCTTGGGATGGGACACAACCTACGAGCAGTACTTC
V: TRBV11-1
J: TRBJ2-7
D: -
size: many

CDR3: CASSLETSGRGKTQYF
DNA: TGTGCCAGCAGCTTAGAGACTAGCGGGAGGGGAAAGACCCAGTACTTC
V: TRBV11-2
J: TRBJ2-5
D: TRBD2
size: -

CDR3: CASSEAGPGNQPQHF
DNA: TGTGCCAGCAGTGAGGCAGGGCCGGGCAATCAGCCCCAGCATTTT
V: TRBV6-1
J: TRBJ1-5
D: -
size: -

CDR3: CASVNRGNNAYEQYF
DNA: TGTGCCAGCGTAAACAGGGGAAATAACGCGTACGAGCAGTACTTC
V: TRBV28
J: TRBJ2-7
D: TRBD1
size: many

CDR3: CASSLADRGTEAFF
DNA: TGCGCCAGCAGCTTGGCGGACAGGGGGACTGAAGCTTTCTTT
V: TRBV28
J: TRBJ1-1
D: TRBD1
size: few

CDR3: CASSYSRGTRTEAFF
DNA: TGTGCCAGCAGTTACTCGAGAGGGACCCGCACTGAAGCTTTCTTT
V: TRBV6-5
J: TRBJ1-1
D: -
size: few

CDR3: CATSDLGVGAFGTEAFF
DNA: TGTGCCACCAGTGACCTGGGAGTGGGGGCATTTGGGACTGAAGCTTTCTTT
V: TRBV24-1
J: TRBJ1-1
D: -
size: -

CDR3: CASSGFIQGKGGSNQPQHF
DNA: TGTGCCAGCAGCGGTTTTATACAGGGAAAGGGTGGGAGCAATCAGCCCCAGCATTTT
V: TRBV6-6
J: TRBJ1-5
D: -
size: many

CDR3: CSVETVVEAFF
DNA: TGCAGCGTTGAAACAGTCGTCGAAGCTTTCTTT
V: TRBV29-1
J: TRBJ1-1
D: -
size: many

CDR3: CASSYDGVSSGNTIYF
DNA: TGTGCCAGCAGTTACGACGGTGTTAGCTCTGGAAACACCATATATTTT
V: TRBV6-5
J: TRBJ1-3
D: -
size: many

CDR3: CASSLAGQGFKGYTF
DNA: TGTGCCAGCAGTTTGGCCGGACAGGGCTTTAAGGGCTACACCTTC
V: TRBV12-3/TRBV12-4
J: TRBJ1-2
D: TRBD1
size: -

CDR3: CASGGFGVDTEAFF
DNA: TGTGCCAGCGGAGGATTCGGGGTGGACACTGAAGCTTTCTTT
V: TRBV6-2/TRBV6-3
J: TRBJ1-1
D: -
size: few

CDR3: CSALQGAGNQPQHF
DNA: TGCAGTGCCCTGCAGGGGGCGGGCAATCAGCCCCAGCATTTT
V: TRBV20-1
J: TRBJ1-5
D: TRBD1
size: -

CDR3: CASSGSSGATGELFF
DNA: TGTGCCAGCAGTGGATCTAGCGGAGCCACCGGGGAGCTGTTTTTT
V: TRBV6-1
J: TRBJ2-2
D: TRBD2
size: many

CDR3: CASSLAPMGRGGYEQFF
DNA: TGTGCCAGCAGCTTAGCGCCAATGGGAAGGGGGGGTTATGAGCAGTTCTTC
V: TRBV7-2
J: TRBJ2-1
D: -
size: many

CDR3: CASMDRMNTEAFF
DNA: TGTGCCAGCATGGACCGAATGAACACTGAAGCTTTCTTT
V: TRBV3-1
J: TRBJ1-1
D: -
size: few

CDR3: CASSRIQPGPQHF
DNA: TGTGCCAGCAGCAGAATCCAACCTGGGCCCCAGCATTTT
V: TRBV7-2
J: TRBJ1-5
D: -
size: many

CDR3: CASSQVGRTLNTEAFF
DNA: TGCGCCAGCAGCCAAGTCGGCCGGACGCTGAACACTGAAGCTTTCTTT
V: TRBV4-1
J: TRBJ1-1
D: -
size: -

CDR3: CASTTGRGDYYEQYF
DNA: TGTGCCAGCACCACGGGGCGGGGGGACTACTACGAGCAGTACTTC
V: TRBV6-2/TRBV6-3
J: TRBJ2-7
D: TRBD2
size: few

CDR3: CASSPRTESYEQYF
DNA: TGTGCCAGCAGTCCCCGGACAGAATCCTACGAGCAGTACTTC
V: TRBV6-2/TRBV6-3
J: TRBJ2-7
D: -
size: few

CDR3: CASSPAGRVNTVQETQYF
DNA: TGTGCCAGCAGTCCAGCAGGGCGGGTTAATACAGTCCAAGAGACCCAGTACTTC
V: TRBV12-3/TRBV12-4
J: TRBJ2-5
D: -
size: few

CDR3: CASSYTGSGNTIYF
DNA: TGTGCCAGCAGTTACACCGGCTCTGGAAACACCATATATTTT
V: TRBV6-5
J: TRBJ1-3
D: -
size: many

CDR3: CASSYGGATEAFF
DNA: TGTGCCAGCAGTTACGGGGGAGCCACTGAAGCTTTCTTT
V: TRBV6-5
J: TRBJ1-1
D: -
size: -